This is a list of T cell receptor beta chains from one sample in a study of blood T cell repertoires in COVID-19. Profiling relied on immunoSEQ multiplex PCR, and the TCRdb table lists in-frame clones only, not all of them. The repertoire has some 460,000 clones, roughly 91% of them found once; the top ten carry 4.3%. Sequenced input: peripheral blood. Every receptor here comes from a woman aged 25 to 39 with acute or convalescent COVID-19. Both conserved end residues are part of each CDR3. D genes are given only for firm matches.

CSVAQGSYNEQFF | TRBJ2-1 | . | TRBV29-1
CASSHPRTSGEGRANNEQFF | TRBJ2-1 | TRBD2 | TRBV4-1
CASSTPPETPARRGQFF | TRBJ2-1 | . | TRBV7-9
CASSETYGQGGNTEAFF | TRBJ1-1 | . | TRBV10-2
CASSPTGAHEQYF | TRBJ2-7 | TRBD1 | TRBV5-1
CASSYETGTEAFF | TRBJ1-1 | . | TRBV6-5
CASSIVTIGANVLTF | TRBJ2-6 | . | TRBV19
CASSFKASYGYTF | TRBJ1-2 | . | TRBV28
CASSVGISYEQYF | TRBJ2-7 | . | TRBV2
CASSYRGQGVEQFF | TRBJ2-1 | TRBD1 | TRBV27
CASSFLRSDRAYTGELFF | TRBJ2-2 | TRBD1 | TRBV5-1
CASAGTSRAKNIQYF | TRBJ2-4 | . | TRBV3-1/TRBV3-2
CASSPFRDSIPEAFF | TRBJ1-1 | . | TRBV19
CASSERYNSPLHF | TRBJ1-6 | . | TRBV9
CANRKRSYEQYF | TRBJ2-7 | . | TRBV2
CAWSRQAPISGNTIYF | TRBJ1-3 | . | TRBV30